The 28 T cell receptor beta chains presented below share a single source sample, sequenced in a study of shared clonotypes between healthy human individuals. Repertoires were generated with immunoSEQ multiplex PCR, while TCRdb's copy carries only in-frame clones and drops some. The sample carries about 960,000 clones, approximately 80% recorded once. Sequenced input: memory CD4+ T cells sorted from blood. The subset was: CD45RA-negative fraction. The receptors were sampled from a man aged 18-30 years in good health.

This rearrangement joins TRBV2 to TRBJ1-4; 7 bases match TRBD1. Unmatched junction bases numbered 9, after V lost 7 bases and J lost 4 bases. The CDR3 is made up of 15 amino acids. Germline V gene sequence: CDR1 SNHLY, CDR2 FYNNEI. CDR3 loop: CASKRTGADNEKLFF. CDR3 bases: TGTGCCAGCAAACGGACAGGCGCTGATAATGAAAAACTGTTTTTT. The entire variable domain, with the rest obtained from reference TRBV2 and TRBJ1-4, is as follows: EPEVTQTPSHQVTQMGQEVILRCVPISNHLYFYWYRQILGQKVEFLVSFYNNEISEKSEIFDDQFSVERPDGSNFTLKIRSTKLEDSAMYFCASKRTGADNEKLFFGSGTQLSVL.

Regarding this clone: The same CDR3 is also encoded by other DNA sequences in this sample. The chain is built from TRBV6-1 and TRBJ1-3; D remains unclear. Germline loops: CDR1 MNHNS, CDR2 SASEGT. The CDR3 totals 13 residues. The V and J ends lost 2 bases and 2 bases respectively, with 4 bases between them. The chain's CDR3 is CASSEQAGNTIYF. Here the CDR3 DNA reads TGTGCCAGCAGTGAACAAGCTGGAAACACCATATATTTT.

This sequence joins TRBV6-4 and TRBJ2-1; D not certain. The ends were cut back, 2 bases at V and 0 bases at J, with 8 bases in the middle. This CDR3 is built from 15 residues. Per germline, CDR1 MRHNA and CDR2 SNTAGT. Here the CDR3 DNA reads TGTGCCAGCAGTGACGTGGGAAGCTCCTACAATGAGCAGTTCTTC. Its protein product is CASSDVGSSYNEQFF.

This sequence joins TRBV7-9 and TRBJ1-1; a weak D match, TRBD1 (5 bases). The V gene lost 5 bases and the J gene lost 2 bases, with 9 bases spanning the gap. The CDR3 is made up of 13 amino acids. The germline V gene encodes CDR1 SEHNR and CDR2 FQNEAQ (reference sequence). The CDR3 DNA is TGTGCCAGCAGCGGAGGGGCTAACACTGAAGCTTTCTTT. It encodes CASSGGANTEAFF.

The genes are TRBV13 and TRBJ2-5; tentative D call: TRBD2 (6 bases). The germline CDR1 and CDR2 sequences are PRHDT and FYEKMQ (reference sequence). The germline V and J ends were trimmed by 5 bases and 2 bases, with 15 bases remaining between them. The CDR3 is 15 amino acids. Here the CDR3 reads CASSPPAGPQETQYF. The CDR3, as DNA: TGTGCCAGCAGCCCCCCAGCGGGTCCTCAAGAGACCCAGTACTTC.

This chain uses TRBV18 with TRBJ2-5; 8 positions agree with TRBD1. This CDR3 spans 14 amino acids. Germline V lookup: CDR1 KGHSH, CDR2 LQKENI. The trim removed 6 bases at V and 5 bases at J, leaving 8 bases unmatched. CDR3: CASSPRTGLETQYF. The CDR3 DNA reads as TGTGCCAGCTCCCCGAGGACAGGGTTGGAGACCCAGTACTTC. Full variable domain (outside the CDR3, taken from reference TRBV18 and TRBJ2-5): NAGVMQNPRHLVRRRGQEARLRCSPMKGHSHVYWYRQLPEEGLKFMVYLQKENIIDESGMPKERFSAEFPKEGPSILRIQQVVRGDSAAYFCASSPRTGLETQYFGPGTRLLVL.

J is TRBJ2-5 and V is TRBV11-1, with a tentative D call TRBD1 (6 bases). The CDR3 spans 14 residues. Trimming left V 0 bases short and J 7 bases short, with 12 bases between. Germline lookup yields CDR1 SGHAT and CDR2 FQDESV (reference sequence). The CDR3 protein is CASSLARQAGTQYF. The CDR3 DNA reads TGTGCCAGCAGCTTAGCCCGACAGGCGGGGACCCAGTACTTC.

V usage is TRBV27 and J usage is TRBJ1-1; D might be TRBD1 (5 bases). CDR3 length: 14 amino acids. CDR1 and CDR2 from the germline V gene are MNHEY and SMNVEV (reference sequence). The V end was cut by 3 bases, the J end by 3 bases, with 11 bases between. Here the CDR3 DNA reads TGTGCCAGCAGTTTGGGAGGGGTGCACACTGAAGCTTTCTTT. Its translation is CASSLGGVHTEAFF.

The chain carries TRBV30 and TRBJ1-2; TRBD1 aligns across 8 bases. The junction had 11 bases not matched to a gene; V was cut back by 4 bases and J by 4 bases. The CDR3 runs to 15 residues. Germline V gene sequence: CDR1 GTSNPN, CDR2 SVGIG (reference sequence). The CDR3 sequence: CAWNPGQGSFYGYTF. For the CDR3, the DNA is TGTGCCTGGAATCCCGGACAGGGATCGTTCTATGGCTACACCTTC.

In DNA form, the CDR3 reads TGTGCCAGCAGTGGACGACAGGGGAATGAAAAACTGTTTTTT. This codes for CASSGRQGNEKLFF. This rearrangement joins TRBV2 to TRBJ1-4, with 8 bases identical to TRBD1. The V gene's germline CDR1 is SNHLY and CDR2 FYNNEI. The CDR3 has 14 amino acids. J gave up 5 bases and V 4 bases, and 3 bases lay outside the gene matches.

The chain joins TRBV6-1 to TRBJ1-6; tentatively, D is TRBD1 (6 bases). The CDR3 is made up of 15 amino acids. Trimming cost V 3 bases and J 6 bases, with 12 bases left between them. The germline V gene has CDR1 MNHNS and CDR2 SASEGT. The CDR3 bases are TGTGCCAGCAGTGAGCCCGACAGGATTAATTCACCCCTCCACTTT. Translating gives CASSEPDRINSPLHF.

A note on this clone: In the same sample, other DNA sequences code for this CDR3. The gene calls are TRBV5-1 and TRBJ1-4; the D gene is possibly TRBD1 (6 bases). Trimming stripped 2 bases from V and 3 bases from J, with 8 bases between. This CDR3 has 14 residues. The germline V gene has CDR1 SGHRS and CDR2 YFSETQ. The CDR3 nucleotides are TGCGCCAGCAGCTTAGGACAGTCTAATGAAAAACTGTTTTTT. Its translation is CASSLGQSNEKLFF.

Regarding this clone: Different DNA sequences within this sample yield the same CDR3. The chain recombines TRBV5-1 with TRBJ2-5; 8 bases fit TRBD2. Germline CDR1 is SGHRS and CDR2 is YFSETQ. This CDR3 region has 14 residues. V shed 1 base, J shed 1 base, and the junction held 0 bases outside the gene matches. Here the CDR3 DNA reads TGCGCCAGCAGCTTGCGGGGGGGCCAAGAGACCCAGTACTTC. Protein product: CASSLRGGQETQYF.

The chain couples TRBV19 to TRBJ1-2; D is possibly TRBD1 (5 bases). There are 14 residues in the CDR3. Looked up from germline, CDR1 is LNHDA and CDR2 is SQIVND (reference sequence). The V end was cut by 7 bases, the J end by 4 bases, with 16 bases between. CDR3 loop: CASTWSGTLYGYTF. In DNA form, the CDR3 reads TGTGCCAGTACCTGGTCCGGGACCCTCTATGGCTACACCTTC.

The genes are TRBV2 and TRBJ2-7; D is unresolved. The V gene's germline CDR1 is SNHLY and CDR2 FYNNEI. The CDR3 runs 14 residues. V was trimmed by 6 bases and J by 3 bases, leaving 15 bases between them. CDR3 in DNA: TGTGCCAGCAGCCACAAGGAAGAATTCTACGAGCAGTACTTC. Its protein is CASSHKEEFYEQYF. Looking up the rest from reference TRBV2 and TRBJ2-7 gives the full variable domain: EPEVTQTPSHQVTQMGQEVILRCVPISNHLYFYWYRQILGQKVEFLVSFYNNEISEKSEIFDDQFSVERPDGSNFTLKIRSTKLEDSAMYFCASSHKEEFYEQYFGPGTRLTVT.

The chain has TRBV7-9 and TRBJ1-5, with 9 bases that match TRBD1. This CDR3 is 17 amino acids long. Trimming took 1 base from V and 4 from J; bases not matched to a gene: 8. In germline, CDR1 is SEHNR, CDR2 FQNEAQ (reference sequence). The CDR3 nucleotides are TGTGCCAGCAGCTTAGGCGGGACACAGGGGGCTAATCAGCCCCAGCATTTT. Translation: CASSLGGTQGANQPQHF.

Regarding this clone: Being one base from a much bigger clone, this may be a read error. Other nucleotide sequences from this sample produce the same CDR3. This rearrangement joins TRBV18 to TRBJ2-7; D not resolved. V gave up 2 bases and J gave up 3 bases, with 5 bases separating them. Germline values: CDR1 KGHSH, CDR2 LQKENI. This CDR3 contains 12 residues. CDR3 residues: CASSPGDYEQYF. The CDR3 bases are TGTGCCAGCTCACCAGGGGACTACGAGCAGTACTTC.

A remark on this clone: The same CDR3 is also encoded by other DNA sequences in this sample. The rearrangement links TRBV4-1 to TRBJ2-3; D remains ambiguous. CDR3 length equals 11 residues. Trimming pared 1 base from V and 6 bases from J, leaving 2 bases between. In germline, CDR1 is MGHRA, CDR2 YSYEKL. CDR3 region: CASSQADTQYF. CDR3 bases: TGCGCCAGCAGCCAAGCCGATACGCAGTATTTT.

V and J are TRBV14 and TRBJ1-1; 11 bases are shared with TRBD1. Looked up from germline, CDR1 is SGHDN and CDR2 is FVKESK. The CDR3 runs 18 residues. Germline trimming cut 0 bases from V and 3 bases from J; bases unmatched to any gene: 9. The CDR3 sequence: CASSQDRGQGVRDTEAFF. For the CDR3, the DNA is TGTGCCAGCAGCCAAGATAGGGGACAGGGGGTTAGGGACACTGAAGCTTTCTTT.

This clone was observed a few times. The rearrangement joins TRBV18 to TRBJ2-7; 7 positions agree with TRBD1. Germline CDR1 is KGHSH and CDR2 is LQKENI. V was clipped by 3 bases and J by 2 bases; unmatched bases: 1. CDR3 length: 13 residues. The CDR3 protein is CASSPGQTYEQYF. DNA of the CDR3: TGTGCCAGCTCACCGGGACAGACCTACGAGCAGTACTTC. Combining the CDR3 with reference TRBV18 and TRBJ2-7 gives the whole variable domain NAGVMQNPRHLVRRRGQEARLRCSPMKGHSHVYWYRQLPEEGLKFMVYLQKENIIDESGMPKERFSAEFPKEGPSILRIQQVVRGDSAAYFCASSPGQTYEQYFGPGTRLTVT.

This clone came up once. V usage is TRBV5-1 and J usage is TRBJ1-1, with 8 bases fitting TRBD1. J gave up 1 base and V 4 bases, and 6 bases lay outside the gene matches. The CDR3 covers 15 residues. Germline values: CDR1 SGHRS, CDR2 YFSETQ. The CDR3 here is CASSLDGQGNTEAFF. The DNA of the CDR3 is TGCGCCAGCAGCCTCGACGGACAGGGGAACACTGAAGCTTTCTTT.

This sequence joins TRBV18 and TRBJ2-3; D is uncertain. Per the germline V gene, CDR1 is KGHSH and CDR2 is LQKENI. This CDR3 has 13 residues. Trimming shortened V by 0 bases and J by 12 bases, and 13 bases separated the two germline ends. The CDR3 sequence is CASSPPQELEQYF. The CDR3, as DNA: TGTGCCAGCTCACCACCTCAGGAGTTGGAACAGTATTTT. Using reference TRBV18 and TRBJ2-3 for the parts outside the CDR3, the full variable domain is NAGVMQNPRHLVRRRGQEARLRCSPMKGHSHVYWYRQLPEEGLKFMVYLQKENIIDESGMPKERFSAEFPKEGPSILRIQQVVRGDSAAYFCASSPPQELEQYFGPGTRLTVL.

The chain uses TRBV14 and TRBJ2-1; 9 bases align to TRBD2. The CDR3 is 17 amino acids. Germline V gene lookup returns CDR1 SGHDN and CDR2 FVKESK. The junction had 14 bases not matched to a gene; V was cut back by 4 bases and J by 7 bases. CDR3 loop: CASSPRGAGGPWNEQFF. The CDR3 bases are TGTGCCAGCAGCCCCCGGGGGGCGGGAGGGCCTTGGAATGAGCAGTTCTTC. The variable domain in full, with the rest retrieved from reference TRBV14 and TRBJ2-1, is EAGVTQFPSHSVIEKGQTVTLRCDPISGHDNLYWYRRVMGKEIKFLLHFVKESKQDESGMPNNRFLAERTGGTYSTLKVQPAELEDSGVYFCASSPRGAGGPWNEQFFGPGTRLTVL.

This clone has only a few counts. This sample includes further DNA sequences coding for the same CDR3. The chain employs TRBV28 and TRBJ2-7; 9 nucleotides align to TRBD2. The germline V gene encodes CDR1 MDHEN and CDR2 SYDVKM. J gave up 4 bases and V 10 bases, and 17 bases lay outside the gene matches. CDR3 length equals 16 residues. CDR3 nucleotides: TGTGCCACCGAGGTGGCTAGCGGGAATGGAGGATACGAGCAGTACTTC. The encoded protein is CATEVASGNGGYEQYF.

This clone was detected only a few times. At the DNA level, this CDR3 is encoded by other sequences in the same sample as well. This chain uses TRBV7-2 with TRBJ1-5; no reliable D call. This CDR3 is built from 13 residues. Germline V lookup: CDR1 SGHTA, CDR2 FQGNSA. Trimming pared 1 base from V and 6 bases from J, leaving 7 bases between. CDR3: CASSLVEGQPQHF. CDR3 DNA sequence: TGTGCCAGCAGCTTAGTGGAGGGTCAGCCCCAGCATTTT.

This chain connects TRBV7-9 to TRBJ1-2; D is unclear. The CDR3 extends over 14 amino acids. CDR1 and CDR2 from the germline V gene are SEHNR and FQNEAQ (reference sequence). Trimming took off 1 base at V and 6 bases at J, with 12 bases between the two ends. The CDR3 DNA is TGTGCCAGCAGCTTAGGGGTCGTTGGGAATGGCTACACCTTC. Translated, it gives CASSLGVVGNGYTF.

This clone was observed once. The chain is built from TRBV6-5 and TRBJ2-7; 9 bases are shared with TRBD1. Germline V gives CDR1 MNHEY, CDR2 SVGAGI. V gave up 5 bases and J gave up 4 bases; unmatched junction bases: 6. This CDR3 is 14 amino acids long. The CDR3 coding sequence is TGTGCCAGCAGTGACAGGGGGGGTTATTACGAGCAGTACTTC. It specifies CASSDRGGYYEQYF.

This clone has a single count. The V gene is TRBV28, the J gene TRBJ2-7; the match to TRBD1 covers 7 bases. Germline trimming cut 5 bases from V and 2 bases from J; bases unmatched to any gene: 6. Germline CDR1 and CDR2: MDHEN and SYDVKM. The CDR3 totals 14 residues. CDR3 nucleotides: TGTGCCAGCAGTACTCAACAGGGGACCTACGAGCAGTACTTC. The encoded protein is CASSTQQGTYEQYF.